This T cell receptor beta chain was sequenced for a study of blood T cell repertoires in COVID-19 (dated by TCRdb to about 2020). Background on the whole study: Samples from collaborators originated in the United States, Italy and Spain and spanned both the acute and convalescent phases of COVID-19. Subjects who had been exposed to COVID-19, were actively infected with it, or had recovered from it provided the deeply sampled blood TCRbeta repertoires that made up the dataset. The samples were drawn from two sources: the first 160 participants of the ongoing ImmuneRACE study, and 1,000 to 1,500 subjects contributed by 6 global collaborators. Sample metadata almost always included a de-identified subject ID, COVID-19 status, age in years and sex. The prospective study material was composed of cDNA or gDNA derived from T cells, B-cell-depleted T cells, or PBMCs. The repertoires were released in a freely available public database meant as a resource for research on the immune response to SARS-CoV-2. Where available, HLA class I and class II types were obtained from metadata supplied by the sample provider rather than from assay-based typing. The study at large found these results: The amount of clinical and demographic metadata varied by source and participant and was provided uncurated.

Enrolling through a virtual design, the prospective study's participants ranged in age from roughly 18 to 95 years and lived across roughly 24 United States geographic areas. In the prospective study, cohorts were assigned on the basis of participant-reported clinical history obtained from a screening survey and a study questionnaire. Mobile phlebotomists in the prospective study collected whole blood, serum and a nasopharyngeal or oropharyngeal swab from every participant. Prospective study participants could optionally give additional blood draws and questionnaires over an approximately two-month period. Before DNA extraction, prospective study blood samples were shipped either frozen or at room temperature. A note on this clone: There is no known antigen for this receptor. No much larger clone exists at a distance of one base, and base qualities are not known.

TCRbeta CDR3 regions were amplified from genomic DNA using the immunoSEQ Assay, a bias-controlled multiplex PCR. Turning to the authors' computational methods: The number of nucleated cells in each sample was estimated from the amplification of reference gene primers within the assay. To quantify the absolute abundance of each unique TCRbeta CDR3 rearrangement, sequence reads were collapsed and filtered. For each sample, productive Simpson clonality was calculated as the square root of Simpson's diversity index over productive rearrangements. Sourced from immuneACCESS, this table was stored by TCRdb with only in-frame sequences that have V and J called. A share of the clones is absent; for the studies checked, an unresolved V gene accounts for under half, and the remainder has no known explanation. D and trimming come from the DNA, and the V and J calls and clone size come from that table. The sample has 150,000 to 200,000 clones on record, more than 65% of them singletons. The top ten clones comprise around 17% of the sample.

This receptor was taken from a woman aged 45-60 years with acute COVID-19. Sequencing used PBMCs or T cells enriched from blood (not recorded which).

For the CDR3, the sequence is CASSWGGGDTQYF. In nucleotide form, the sequence is TGTGCCAGCAGCTGGGGGGGAGGAGATACGCAGTATTTT. The chain was built from TRBV4-2 and TRBJ2-3, and 7 junctional nucleotides match TRBD2. The germline V gene sets CDR1 to LGHNA and CDR2 to YNFKEQ. Relative to germline, V is missing 5 bases and J is missing 5 bases, with 4 bases of the junction outside any gene match. The CDR3 has 13 amino acids, counting the end cysteine and phenylalanine. Only the CDR3 region is kept as DNA, spanning 39 bases read in frame from base 1.